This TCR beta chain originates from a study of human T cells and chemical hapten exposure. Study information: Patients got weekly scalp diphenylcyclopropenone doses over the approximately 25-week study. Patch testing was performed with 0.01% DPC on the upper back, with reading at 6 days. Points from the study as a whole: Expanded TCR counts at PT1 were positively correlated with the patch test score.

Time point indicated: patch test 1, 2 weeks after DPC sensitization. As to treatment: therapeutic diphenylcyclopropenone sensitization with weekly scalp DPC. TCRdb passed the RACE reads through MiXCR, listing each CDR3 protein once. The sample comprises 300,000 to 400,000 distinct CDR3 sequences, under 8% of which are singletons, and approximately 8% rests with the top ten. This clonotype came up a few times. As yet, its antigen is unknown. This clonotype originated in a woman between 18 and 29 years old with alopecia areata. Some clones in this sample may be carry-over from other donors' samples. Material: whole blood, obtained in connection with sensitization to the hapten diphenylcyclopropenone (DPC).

CDR3 amino acids: CASSYQGQGQETQYF. The DNA for the CDR3 is TGTGCCAGCAGTTACCAGGGACAGGGCCAAGAGACCCAGTACTTC. The V and J genes are TRBV6-5 and TRBJ2-5; 9 positions match TRBD1. Germline CDR1 reads MNHEY; CDR2 reads SVGAGI. There are 15 residues in the CDR3. V gave up 2 bases and J gave up 1 base; unmatched junction bases: 2.